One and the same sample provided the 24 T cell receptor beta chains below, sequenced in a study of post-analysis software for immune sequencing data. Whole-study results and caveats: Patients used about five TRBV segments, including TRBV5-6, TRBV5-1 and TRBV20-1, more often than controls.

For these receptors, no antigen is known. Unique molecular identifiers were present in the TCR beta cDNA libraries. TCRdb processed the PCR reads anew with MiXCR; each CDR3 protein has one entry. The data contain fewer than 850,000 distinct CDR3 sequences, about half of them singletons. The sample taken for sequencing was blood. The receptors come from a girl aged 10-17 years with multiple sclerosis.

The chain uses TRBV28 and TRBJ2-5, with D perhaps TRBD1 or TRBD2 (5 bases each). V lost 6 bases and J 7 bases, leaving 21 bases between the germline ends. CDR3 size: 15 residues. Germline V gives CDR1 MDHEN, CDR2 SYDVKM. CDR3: CASRPKDTEDRTQYF. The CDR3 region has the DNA TGTGCCAGCAGACCCAAGGACACGGAGGATAGGACCCAGTACTTC. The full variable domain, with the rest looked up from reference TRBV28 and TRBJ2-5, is DVKVTQSSRYLVKRTGEKVFLECVQDMDHENMFWYRQDPGLGLRLIYFSYDVKMKEKGDIPEGYSVSREKKERFSLILESASTNQTSMYLCASRPKDTEDRTQYFGPGTRLLVL.

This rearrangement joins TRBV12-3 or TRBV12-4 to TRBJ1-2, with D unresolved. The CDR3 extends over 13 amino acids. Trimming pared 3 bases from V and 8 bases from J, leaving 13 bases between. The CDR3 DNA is TGTGCCAGCAGTTTCCCTACATTGGAGGGCTACACCTTC. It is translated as CASSFPTLEGYTF.

Written as DNA, the CDR3 is TGTGCCAGCAGTTTGAGTTTTGGACCGAACACTGAAGCTTTCTTT. Protein product: CASSLSFGPNTEAFF. The V call is TRBV28, the J call TRBJ1-1; D remains ambiguous. This CDR3 spans 15 amino acids. Germline loops: CDR1 MDHEN, CDR2 SYDVKM. The germline V and J ends were trimmed by 3 bases and 1 base, with 12 bases remaining between them.

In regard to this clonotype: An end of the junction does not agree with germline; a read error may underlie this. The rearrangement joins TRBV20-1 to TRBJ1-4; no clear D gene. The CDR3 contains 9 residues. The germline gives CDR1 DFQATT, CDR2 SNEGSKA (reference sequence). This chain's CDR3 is CNAGEKLFF. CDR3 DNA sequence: TGTAATGCGGGTGAAAAACTGTTTTTT.

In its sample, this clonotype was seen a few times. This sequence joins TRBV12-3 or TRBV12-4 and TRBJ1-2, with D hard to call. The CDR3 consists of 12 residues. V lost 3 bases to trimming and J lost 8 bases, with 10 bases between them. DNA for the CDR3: TGTGCCAGCAGTTTCGGAAGGATGGGCTACACCTTC. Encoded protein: CASSFGRMGYTF.

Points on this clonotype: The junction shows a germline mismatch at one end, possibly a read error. CDR3 residues: CVSSWSNVLTF. The CDR3 coding sequence is TGCGTCAGCAGCTGGAGCAACGTCCTGACTTTC. The chain joins TRBV5-1 to TRBJ2-6; no definite D call. The CDR3 totals 11 residues. Germline CDR1 and CDR2: SGHRS and YFSETQ. The full variable domain, in which reference TRBV5-1 and TRBJ2-6 provide the parts outside the CDR3, is KAGVTQTPRYLIKTRGQQVTLSCSPISGHRSVSWYQQTPGQGLQFLFEYFSETQRNKGNFPGRFSGRQFSNSRSEMNVSTLELGDSALYLCVSSWSNVLTFGAGSRLTVL.

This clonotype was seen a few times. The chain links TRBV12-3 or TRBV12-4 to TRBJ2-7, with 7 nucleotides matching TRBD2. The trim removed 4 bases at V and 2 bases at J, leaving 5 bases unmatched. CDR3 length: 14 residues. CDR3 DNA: TGTGCCAGCAGTTCGCGGGAGTGGGCCTACGAGCAGTACTTC. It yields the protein CASSSREWAYEQYF.

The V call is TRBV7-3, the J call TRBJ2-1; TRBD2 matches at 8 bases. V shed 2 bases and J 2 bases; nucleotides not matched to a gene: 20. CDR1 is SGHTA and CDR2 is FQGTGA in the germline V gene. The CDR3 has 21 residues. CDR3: CASSLLPKGPGAGGTYNEQFF. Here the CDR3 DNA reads TGTGCCAGCAGCTTACTCCCCAAGGGCCCCGGTGCGGGAGGCACCTACAATGAGCAGTTCTTC. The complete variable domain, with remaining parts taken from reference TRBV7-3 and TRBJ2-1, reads GAGVSQTPSNKVTEKGKYVELRCDPISGHTALYWYRQSLGQGPEFLIYFQGTGAADDSGLPNDRFFAVRPEGSVSTLKIQRTERGDSAVYLCASSLLPKGPGAGGTYNEQFFGPGTRLTVL.

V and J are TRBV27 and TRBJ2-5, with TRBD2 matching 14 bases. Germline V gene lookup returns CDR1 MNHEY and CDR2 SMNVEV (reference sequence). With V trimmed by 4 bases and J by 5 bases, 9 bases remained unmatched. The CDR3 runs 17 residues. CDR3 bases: TGTGCCAGCAGTTCCAAGACTAGCGGGAGGGCCGGGGAGACCCAGTACTTC. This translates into CASSSKTSGRAGETQYF.

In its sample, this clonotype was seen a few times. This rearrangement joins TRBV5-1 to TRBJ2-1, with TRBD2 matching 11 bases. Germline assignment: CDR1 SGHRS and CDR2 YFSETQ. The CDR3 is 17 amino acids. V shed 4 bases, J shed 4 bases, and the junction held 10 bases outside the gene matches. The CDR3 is CASSPGLAGFKYNEQFF. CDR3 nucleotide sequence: TGCGCCAGCAGCCCTGGACTAGCGGGCTTCAAATACAATGAGCAGTTCTTC. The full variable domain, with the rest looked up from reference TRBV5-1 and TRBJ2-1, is KAGVTQTPRYLIKTRGQQVTLSCSPISGHRSVSWYQQTPGQGLQFLFEYFSETQRNKGNFPGRFSGRQFSNSRSEMNVSTLELGDSALYLCASSPGLAGFKYNEQFFGPGTRLTVL.

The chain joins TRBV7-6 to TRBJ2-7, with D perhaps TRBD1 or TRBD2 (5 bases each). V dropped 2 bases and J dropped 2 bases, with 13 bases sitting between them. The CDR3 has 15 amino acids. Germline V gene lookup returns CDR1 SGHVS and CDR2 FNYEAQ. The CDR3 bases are TGTGCCAGCAGCTTATGGGGCAGGGAGCCCTACGAGCAGTACTTC. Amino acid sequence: CASSLWGREPYEQYF.

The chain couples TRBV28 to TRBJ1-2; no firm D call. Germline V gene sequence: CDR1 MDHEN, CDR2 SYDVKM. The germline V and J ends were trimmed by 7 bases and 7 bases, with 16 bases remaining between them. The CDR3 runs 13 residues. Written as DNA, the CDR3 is TGTGCCAGCAACTCCCAGCTTTTTACTGGCTACACCTTC. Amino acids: CASNSQLFTGYTF.

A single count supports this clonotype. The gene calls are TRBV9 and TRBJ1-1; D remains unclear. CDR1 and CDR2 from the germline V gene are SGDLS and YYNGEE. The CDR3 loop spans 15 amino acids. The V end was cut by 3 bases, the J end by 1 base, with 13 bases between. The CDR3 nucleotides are TGTGCCAGCAGCGGCAGAGAGGGAGGGAACACTGAAGCTTTCTTT. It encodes CASSGREGGNTEAFF. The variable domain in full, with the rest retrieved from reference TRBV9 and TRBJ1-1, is DSGVTQTPKHLITATGQRVTLRCSPRSGDLSVYWYQQSLDQGLQFLIQYYNGEERAKGNILERFSAQQFPDLHSELNLSSLELGDSALYFCASSGREGGNTEAFFGQGTRLTVV.

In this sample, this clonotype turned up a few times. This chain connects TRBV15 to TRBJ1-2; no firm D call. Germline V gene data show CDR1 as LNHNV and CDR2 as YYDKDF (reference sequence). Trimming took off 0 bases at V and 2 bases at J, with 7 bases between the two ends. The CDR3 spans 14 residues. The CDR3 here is CATSRDTTNYGYTF. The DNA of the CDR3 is TGTGCCACCAGCAGAGATACCACAAACTATGGCTACACCTTC.

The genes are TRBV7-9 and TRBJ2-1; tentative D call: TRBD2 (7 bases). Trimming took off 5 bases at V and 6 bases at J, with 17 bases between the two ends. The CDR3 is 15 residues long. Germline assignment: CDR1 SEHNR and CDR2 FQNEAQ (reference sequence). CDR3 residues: CASSPRLGGRNEQFF. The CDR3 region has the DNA TGTGCCAGCAGCCCCCGCCTCGGGGGGCGCAATGAGCAGTTCTTC. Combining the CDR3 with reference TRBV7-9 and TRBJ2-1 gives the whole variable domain DTGVSQNPRHKITKRGQNVTFRCDPISEHNRLYWYRQTLGQGPEFLTYFQNEAQLEKSRLLSDRFSAERPKGSFSTLEIQRTEQGDSAMYLCASSPRLGGRNEQFFGPGTRLTVL.

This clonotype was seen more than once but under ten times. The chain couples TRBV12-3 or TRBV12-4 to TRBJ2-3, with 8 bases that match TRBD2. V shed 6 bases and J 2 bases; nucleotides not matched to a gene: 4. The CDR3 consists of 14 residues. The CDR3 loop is CASSLLAVTDTQYF. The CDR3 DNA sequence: TGTGCCAGCAGCCTACTAGCGGTCACAGATACGCAGTATTTT.

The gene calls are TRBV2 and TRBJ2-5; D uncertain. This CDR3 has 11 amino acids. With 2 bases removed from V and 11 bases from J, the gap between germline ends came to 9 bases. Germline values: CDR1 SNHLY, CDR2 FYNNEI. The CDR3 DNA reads TGTGCCAGCAGTGAATCCCAGGAGCAGTACTTC. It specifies CASSESQEQYF.

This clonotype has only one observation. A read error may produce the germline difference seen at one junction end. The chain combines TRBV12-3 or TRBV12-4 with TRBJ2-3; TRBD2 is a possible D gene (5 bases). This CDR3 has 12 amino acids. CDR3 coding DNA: TGCGCCAGCAGTTCCTCTAGCCTTACGCAGTATTTT. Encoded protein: CASSSSSLTQYF.

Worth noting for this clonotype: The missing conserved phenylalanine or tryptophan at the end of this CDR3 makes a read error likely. This chain's CDR3 is CSERDRGRNEQFC. DNA for the CDR3: TGCAGTGAACGGGACAGGGGGCGTAATGAGCAGTTCTGC. The genes are TRBV29-1 and TRBJ2-1, with 12 bases matching TRBD1. Germline V CDR1 and CDR2: SQVTM, ANQGSEA. This CDR3 has 13 residues.

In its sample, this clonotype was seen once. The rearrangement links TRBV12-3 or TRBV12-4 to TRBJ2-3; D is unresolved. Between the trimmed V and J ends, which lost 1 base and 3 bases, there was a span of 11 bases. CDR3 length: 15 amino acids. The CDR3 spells CASSLDPHGTDTQYF. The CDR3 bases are TGTGCCAGCAGTTTAGACCCTCATGGGACAGATACGCAGTATTTT.

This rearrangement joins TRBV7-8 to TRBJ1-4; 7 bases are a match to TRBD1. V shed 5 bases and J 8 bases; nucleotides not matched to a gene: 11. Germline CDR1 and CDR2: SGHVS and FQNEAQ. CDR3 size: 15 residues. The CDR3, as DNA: TGTGCCAGCAGCCCTTGGACAGGACTTAACGAAAAACTGTTTTTT. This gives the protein CASSPWTGLNEKLFF.

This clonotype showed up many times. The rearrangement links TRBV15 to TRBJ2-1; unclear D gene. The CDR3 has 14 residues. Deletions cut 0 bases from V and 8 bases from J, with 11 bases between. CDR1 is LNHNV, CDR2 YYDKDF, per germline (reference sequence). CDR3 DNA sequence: TGTGCCACCAGCAGAGATTTTCTAGTGGATGAGCAGTTCTTC. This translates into CATSRDFLVDEQFF.

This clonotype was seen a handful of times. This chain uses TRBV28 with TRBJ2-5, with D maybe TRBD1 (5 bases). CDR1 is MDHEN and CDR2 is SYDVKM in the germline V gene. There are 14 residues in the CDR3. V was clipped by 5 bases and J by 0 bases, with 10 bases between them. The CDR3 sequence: CASSPTGDQETQYF. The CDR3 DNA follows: TGTGCCAGCAGTCCTACAGGAGACCAAGAGACCCAGTACTTC.

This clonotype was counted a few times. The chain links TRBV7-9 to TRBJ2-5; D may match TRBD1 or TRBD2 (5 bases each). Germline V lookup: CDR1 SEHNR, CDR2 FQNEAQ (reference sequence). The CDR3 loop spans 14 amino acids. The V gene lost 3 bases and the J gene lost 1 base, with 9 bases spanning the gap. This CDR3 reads CASSFGDLQETQYF. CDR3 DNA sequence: TGTGCCAGCAGCTTCGGGGACCTCCAAGAGACCCAGTACTTC. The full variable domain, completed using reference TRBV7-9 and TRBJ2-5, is DTGVSQNPRHKITKRGQNVTFRCDPISEHNRLYWYRQTLGQGPEFLTYFQNEAQLEKSRLLSDRFSAERPKGSFSTLEIQRTEQGDSAMYLCASSFGDLQETQYFGPGTRLLVL.